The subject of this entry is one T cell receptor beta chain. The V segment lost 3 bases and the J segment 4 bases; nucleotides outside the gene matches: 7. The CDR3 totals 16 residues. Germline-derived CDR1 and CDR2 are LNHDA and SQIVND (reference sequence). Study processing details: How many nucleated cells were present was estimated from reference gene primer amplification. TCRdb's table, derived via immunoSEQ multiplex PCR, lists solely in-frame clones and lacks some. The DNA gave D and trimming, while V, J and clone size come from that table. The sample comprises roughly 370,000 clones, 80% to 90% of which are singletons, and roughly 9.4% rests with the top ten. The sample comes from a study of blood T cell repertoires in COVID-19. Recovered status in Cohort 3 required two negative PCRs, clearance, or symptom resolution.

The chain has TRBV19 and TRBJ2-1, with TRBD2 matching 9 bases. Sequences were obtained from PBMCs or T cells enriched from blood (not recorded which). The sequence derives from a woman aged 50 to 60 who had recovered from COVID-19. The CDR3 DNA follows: TGTGCCAGTAGTATGGGCGGGGGGGCTCAATACAATGAGCAGTTCTTC. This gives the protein CASSMGGGAQYNEQFF.